These 19 T cell receptor beta chains share one sample of origin, sequenced in a study of T cells in Graves' hyperthyroidism and ophthalmopathy. Using RNA transcripts as the source, TCR beta CDR3 regions were amplified. The HTBI primer set served for first-round RT-PCR of the TCR CDR3. Via MiXCR, TCRdb re-called the multiplex PCR reads, giving one row per CDR3 protein. The sample shows 300,000 to 450,000 distinct CDR3 sequences, roughly 15% of them seen only once. Sequenced input: blood. These receptors all stem from a woman aged 25 to 39 with Graves' hyperthyroidism that later progressed to Graves' ophthalmopathy.

The sample holds a few counts of this clonotype. The chain recombines TRBV19 with TRBJ2-1; D gene ambiguous. CDR1 and CDR2 from the germline V gene are LNHDA and SQIVND (reference sequence). Trimming removed 1 base from V and 5 bases from J, with 12 bases in between. The CDR3 covers 15 residues. This CDR3 is CASSIGSSTNNEQFF. The CDR3 DNA reads TGTGCCAGTAGTATAGGGTCTTCAACAAACAATGAGCAGTTCTTC.

This chain uses TRBV2 with TRBJ2-7, with D perhaps TRBD2 (6 bases). CDR3 length: 16 residues. Trimming took off 7 bases at V and 0 bases at J, with 19 bases between the two ends. Per the germline V gene, CDR1 is SNHLY and CDR2 is FYNNEI. CDR3 DNA: TGTGCCAGCAAGGGACGGGGGACTGTCAGCTCCTACGAGCAGTACGTC. Encoded protein: CASKGRGTVSSYEQYV.

This clonotype occurred many times. The chain recombines TRBV2 with TRBJ2-2, with 10 bases lining up with TRBD1. Germline V lookup: CDR1 SNHLY, CDR2 FYNNEI. V lost 3 bases, J lost 2 bases, and 9 bases stayed unmatched. There are 18 residues in the CDR3. This CDR3 reads CASSDDRGLSFNTGELFF. The CDR3 coding sequence is TGTGCCAGCAGTGACGACAGGGGGCTGAGTTTTAACACCGGGGAGCTGTTTTTT. Based on the CDR3 plus reference TRBV2 and TRBJ2-2, the full variable domain is EPEVTQTPSHQVTQMGQEVILRCVPISNHLYFYWYRQILGQKVEFLVSFYNNEISEKSEIFDDQFSVERPDGSNFTLKIRSTKLEDSAMYFCASSDDRGLSFNTGELFFGEGSRLTVL.

This clonotype came up many times. The chain carries TRBV5-5 and TRBJ1-3; 8 bases are shared with TRBD1. V shed 6 bases and J 0 bases; nucleotides not matched to a gene: 5. Germline assignment: CDR1 SGHKS and CDR2 YYEKEE (reference sequence). CDR3 length equals 15 residues. This CDR3 reads CASTGQGYSGNTIYF. CDR3 DNA sequence: TGTGCCAGCACCGGACAGGGATACTCTGGAAACACCATATATTTT.

The chain joins TRBV6-1 to TRBJ1-5, with D perhaps TRBD1 (6 bases). From germline, CDR1 is MNHNS and CDR2 SASEGT. Deletions cut 4 bases from V and 3 bases from J, with 16 bases between. This CDR3 has 16 residues. The CDR3 sequence is CASSGGTNVHNQPQHF. The CDR3 DNA reads as TGTGCCAGCAGTGGGGGGACAAACGTACACAATCAGCCCCAGCATTTT.

This clonotype appeared many times. The rearrangement uses TRBV27 and TRBJ2-3; possibly TRBD2 for D (5 bases). Germline lookup yields CDR1 MNHEY and CDR2 SMNVEV (reference sequence). The CDR3 has 15 amino acids. V shed 5 bases and J shed 6 bases, with 18 bases lying between them. CDR3 residues: CASSGLATYGDTQYF. CDR3 bases: TGTGCCAGCAGTGGGTTAGCGACATACGGCGATACGCAGTATTTT.

In this sample, this clonotype turned up many times. The J gene is TRBJ1-4, the V gene TRBV12-3 or TRBV12-4; 10 bases match TRBD1. With V trimmed by 5 bases and J by 6 bases, 12 bases remained unmatched. The CDR3 is made up of 17 amino acids. The CDR3 sequence: CASSPRGPGQGDEKLFF. The CDR3 DNA follows: TGTGCCAGCAGTCCTAGGGGACCAGGACAGGGGGATGAAAAACTGTTTTTT.

This clonotype was seen ten or more times. The gene calls are TRBV12-3 or TRBV12-4 and TRBJ1-2; the match to TRBD1 covers 8 bases. This CDR3 comprises 14 residues. Losses at the gene ends were 1 base for V and 8 bases for J; bases not matched to a gene: 6. This chain's CDR3 is CASSLVPGGEGYTF. The CDR3 coding sequence is TGTGCCAGCAGTTTAGTTCCAGGGGGCGAGGGCTACACCTTC.

This clonotype was detected many times. The chain links TRBV2 to TRBJ1-3, with 8 nucleotides matching TRBD1. Germline CDR1 and CDR2: SNHLY and FYNNEI. V shed 6 bases, J shed 7 bases, and the junction held 8 bases outside the gene matches. This CDR3 is 14 amino acids long. The CDR3 spells CASSAGGGWNTIYF. The DNA of the CDR3 is TGTGCCAGCAGCGCAGGGGGCGGGTGGAACACCATATATTTT. Based on the CDR3 plus reference TRBV2 and TRBJ1-3, the full variable domain is EPEVTQTPSHQVTQMGQEVILRCVPISNHLYFYWYRQILGQKVEFLVSFYNNEISEKSEIFDDQFSVERPDGSNFTLKIRSTKLEDSAMYFCASSAGGGWNTIYFGEGSWLTVV.

This clonotype has at least ten counts. The chain couples TRBV15 to TRBJ2-5, with 8 positions matching TRBD1. The CDR3 length is 17 residues. J gave up 3 bases and V 1 base, and 10 bases lay outside the gene matches. Germline CDR1 and CDR2: LNHNV and YYDKDF (reference sequence). DNA for the CDR3: TGTGCCACCAGCAGAGTTCCCCCCGGACAGGGCGAAGAGACCCAGTACTTC. Protein sequence: CATSRVPPGQGEETQYF.

This clonotype was detected many times. The V call is TRBV7-8, the J call TRBJ2-2; D uncertain. The germline V gene encodes CDR1 SGHVS and CDR2 FQNEAQ. The ends were cut back, 10 bases at V and 0 bases at J, with 12 bases in the middle. This CDR3 has 14 residues. CDR3 residues: CATQLGSNTGELFF. The CDR3 DNA follows: TGTGCCACTCAACTGGGCTCGAACACCGGGGAGCTGTTTTTT.

This clonotype was seen many times. V gene TRBV27 combines with J gene TRBJ2-1; D not certain. There are 14 residues in the CDR3. Trimming left V 2 bases short and J 2 bases short, with 7 bases between. Looked up from germline, CDR1 is MNHEY and CDR2 is SMNVEV (reference sequence). CDR3 bases: TGTGCCAGCAGTTTAGTGCTAGCCTACAATGAGCAGTTCTTC. Amino acids: CASSLVLAYNEQFF.

The rearrangement uses TRBV29-1 and TRBJ2-2; perhaps TRBD1 as D (5 bases). Germline CDR1 SQVTM, CDR2 ANQGSEA. This CDR3 contains 15 residues. The ends were cut back, 4 bases at V and 2 bases at J, with 14 bases in the middle. The CDR3 bases are TGCAGCGTTGTTTGGCAGGGCATAAACACCGGGGAGCTGTTTTTT. Translation gives CSVVWQGINTGELFF.

This clonotype came up many times. The chain links TRBV6-1 to TRBJ2-7; D possibly corresponds to TRBD2 (6 bases). Germline V lookup: CDR1 MNHNS, CDR2 SASEGT. Trimming stripped 11 bases from V and 5 bases from J, with 19 bases between. The CDR3 totals 13 residues. CDR3 in amino acids: CAVTGGLSDEQYF. In DNA form, the CDR3 reads TGTGCCGTCACCGGTGGACTATCTGACGAGCAGTACTTC.

This clonotype came up many times. The chain has TRBV27 and TRBJ1-6, with D possibly matching TRBD1 (6 bases). The germline gives CDR1 MNHEY, CDR2 SMNVEV (reference sequence). The CDR3 is 18 amino acids. Trimming stripped 6 bases from V and 4 bases from J, with 22 bases between. As DNA, the CDR3 is TGTGCCAGCAGCGCTCAAGGCCCTGGACAGCTGTATAATTCACCCCTCCACTTT. This translates into CASSAQGPGQLYNSPLHF.

At least ten counts were recorded for this clonotype. The V call is TRBV12-3 or TRBV12-4, the J call TRBJ1-4, with D perhaps matching TRBD1 (6 bases). V was trimmed by 8 bases and J by 4 bases, leaving 14 bases between them. The CDR3 contains 14 residues. The CDR3 region is CASAGGAHNEKLFF. The CDR3 nucleotides are TGTGCCAGCGCGGGGGGGGCCCATAATGAAAAACTGTTTTTT.

The chain has TRBV7-9 and TRBJ2-1, with 8 bases identical to TRBD2. The CDR3 contains 15 residues. Germline trimming cut 6 bases from V and 0 bases from J; bases unmatched to any gene: 4. Germline CDR1 and CDR2: SEHNR and FQNEAQ (reference sequence). The CDR3 region has the DNA TGTGCCAGCAGTGGACGGGGGGGCTCCTACAATGAGCAGTTCTTC. Translated, it gives CASSGRGGSYNEQFF. Filled out from reference TRBV7-9 and TRBJ2-1, the complete variable domain reads DTGVSQNPRHKITKRGQNVTFRCDPISEHNRLYWYRQTLGQGPEFLTYFQNEAQLEKSRLLSDRFSAERPKGSFSTLEIQRTEQGDSAMYLCASSGRGGSYNEQFFGPGTRLTVL.

This rearrangement joins TRBV20-1 to TRBJ1-1; possible D gene TRBD1, 6 bases. The CDR3 is 15 residues long. V lost 0 bases and J lost 5, with 16 bases in between. Germline loops: CDR1 DFQATT, CDR2 SNEGSKA (reference sequence). CDR3 bases: TGCAGTGCTAGAGACTTCAAGACAGGTACGACTGAAGCTTTCTTT. It specifies CSARDFKTGTTEAFF.

This clonotype has a count of ten or more. The rearrangement links TRBV5-1 to TRBJ2-7, with TRBD1 as a possible D gene (5 bases). The CDR3 is 13 amino acids. V was pared by 4 bases and J by 4 bases, with 12 bases between. Germline V gene data show CDR1 as SGHRS and CDR2 as YFSETQ. The CDR3 region is CASSPDRIYEQYF. CDR3 DNA: TGCGCCAGCAGCCCCGACAGAATTTACGAGCAGTACTTC.